The 9 T cell receptor beta chains reported below all come from one sample, sequenced in a study of cytomegalovirus exposure and HLA in healthy donors. Produced via immunoSEQ multiplex PCR; TCRdb's table is partial and in-frame only. The sample lists roughly 130,000 clones, 90% seen once, with roughly 6.5% in the top ten. Sequenced input: PBMCs. These receptors came from a woman under 40 in good health and CMV-seropositive.

The chain uses TRBV5-1 and TRBJ2-5; 11 nucleotides agree with TRBD2. CDR1 and CDR2 (germline): SGHRS, YFSETQ. Unmatched junction bases numbered 5, after V lost 4 bases and J lost 3 bases. The CDR3 consists of 15 residues. Written as DNA, the CDR3 is TGCGCCAGCAGCCCCGCGACTAGCGGGAAAGAGACCCAGTACTTC. Its translation: CASSPATSGKETQYF.

The chain couples TRBV28 to TRBJ1-5; D gene uncertain. Trimming removed 5 bases at V and 0 bases at J, with 17 bases between. Germline lookup yields CDR1 MDHEN and CDR2 SYDVKM. CDR3 length: 17 amino acids. The CDR3 bases are TGTGCCAGCAGTCCTTCCCACACGACAAGTAGCAATCAGCCCCAGCATTTT. This sequence encodes CASSPSHTTSSNQPQHF.

The V gene is TRBV19, the J gene TRBJ2-1, with 11 bases aligning to TRBD2. Germline CDR1 is LNHDA and CDR2 is SQIVND (reference sequence). The CDR3 is made up of 18 amino acids. The junction had 9 bases not matched to a gene; V was cut back by 5 bases and J by 0 bases. CDR3 nucleotides: TGTGCCAGTAGTGCACGCATTAGCGGGGGGGCCTCCTACAATGAGCAGTTCTTC. Residues: CASSARISGGASYNEQFF.

V usage is TRBV5-4 and J usage is TRBJ2-7; 7 positions agree with TRBD1. Per the germline V gene, CDR1 is SGHNT and CDR2 is YYREEE (reference sequence). The CDR3 length is 16 residues. V shed 0 bases and J 0 bases; nucleotides not matched to a gene: 6. The CDR3 sequence: CASSLAPDRYSYEQYF. For the CDR3, the DNA is TGTGCCAGCAGCTTGGCGCCGGACAGGTACTCCTACGAGCAGTACTTC.

This chain connects TRBV29-1 to TRBJ2-3; 7 bases are a match to TRBD2. Germline assignment: CDR1 SQVTM and CDR2 ANQGSEA. The V segment lost 5 bases and the J segment 5 bases; nucleotides outside the gene matches: 13. The CDR3 spans 15 residues. The CDR3 coding sequence is TGCAGCGTTCCACCGTCCGCGGGAGCAATAGATACGCAGTATTTT. Translating gives CSVPPSAGAIDTQYF.

The V call is TRBV28, the J call TRBJ2-1; possible D gene TRBD1, 5 bases. Trimming left V 1 base short and J 4 bases short, with 11 bases between. The CDR3 covers 15 residues. Germline CDR1 and CDR2: MDHEN and SYDVKM. This CDR3 reads CASSLSPRGYNEQFF. The DNA of the CDR3 is TGTGCCAGCAGTTTATCCCCTAGGGGTTACAATGAGCAGTTCTTC.

A single count supports this clone. This sequence joins TRBV5-1 and TRBJ2-2, with 8 bases fitting TRBD2. CDR1 and CDR2 from the germline V gene are SGHRS and YFSETQ. The CDR3 runs to 16 residues. V gave up 0 bases and J gave up 5 bases; unmatched junction bases: 6. CDR3 DNA: TGCGCCAGCAGCTTGGGAGTAGCGGGAAGAACCGGGGAGCTGTTTTTT. This codes for CASSLGVAGRTGELFF. Filled out from reference TRBV5-1 and TRBJ2-2, the complete variable domain reads KAGVTQTPRYLIKTRGQQVTLSCSPISGHRSVSWYQQTPGQGLQFLFEYFSETQRNKGNFPGRFSGRQFSNSRSEMNVSTLELGDSALYLCASSLGVAGRTGELFFGEGSRLTVL.

The chain carries TRBV6-4 and TRBJ1-2; unclear D gene. Trimming stripped 0 bases from V and 3 bases from J, with 8 bases between. The CDR3 sequence is 14 residues long. Germline lookup yields CDR1 MRHNA and CDR2 SNTAGT. The CDR3 coding sequence is TGTGCCAGCAGTGACTCGACCGGGTACTATGGCTACACCTTC. Protein: CASSDSTGYYGYTF.

The gene calls are TRBV28 and TRBJ1-4; D gene ambiguous. Trimming removed 6 bases from V and 1 base from J, with 9 bases in between. Germline lookup yields CDR1 MDHEN and CDR2 SYDVKM. CDR3 size: 14 residues. The CDR3 sequence: CASRDSQTNEKLFF. CDR3 DNA: TGTGCCAGCAGGGATAGCCAAACTAATGAAAAACTGTTTTTT.